The TCR beta chain described here comes from a study of CD8 T cells in ankylosing spondylitis. Study-level points and caveats: Enrichment of disease-linked clones was reportedly significant in matched ankylosing spondylitis synovial fluid. Clones linked with disease were CD8+ and fairly uncommon in the peripheral blood.

Per germline, CDR1 PRHDT and CDR2 FYEKMQ (reference sequence). V was pared by 0 bases and J by 3 bases, with 15 bases between. The CDR3 is made up of 16 amino acids. A note on this clonotype: No antigen is known for it.

Libraries for TCR beta were made by quantitative 5'-RACE with molecular barcodes. TCRdb called the 5' RACE reads again in MiXCR, with one record for every CDR3 protein. Found here are approximately 200,000 distinct CDR3 sequences, 13% of them singletons; the top ten hold 16%. V usage is TRBV13 and J usage is TRBJ2-7; D possibly corresponds to TRBD1 (6 bases). The receptor's source is a male donor with ankylosing spondylitis or in good health (not recorded which). The sequencing sample was made of blood, either unsorted or a sorted T cell fraction (not recorded which). CDR3 sequence (DNA): TGTGCCAGCAGCTTAGGCCTGGCAGGGGAGAGCTACGAGCAGTACTTC. This codes for CASSLGLAGESYEQYF.